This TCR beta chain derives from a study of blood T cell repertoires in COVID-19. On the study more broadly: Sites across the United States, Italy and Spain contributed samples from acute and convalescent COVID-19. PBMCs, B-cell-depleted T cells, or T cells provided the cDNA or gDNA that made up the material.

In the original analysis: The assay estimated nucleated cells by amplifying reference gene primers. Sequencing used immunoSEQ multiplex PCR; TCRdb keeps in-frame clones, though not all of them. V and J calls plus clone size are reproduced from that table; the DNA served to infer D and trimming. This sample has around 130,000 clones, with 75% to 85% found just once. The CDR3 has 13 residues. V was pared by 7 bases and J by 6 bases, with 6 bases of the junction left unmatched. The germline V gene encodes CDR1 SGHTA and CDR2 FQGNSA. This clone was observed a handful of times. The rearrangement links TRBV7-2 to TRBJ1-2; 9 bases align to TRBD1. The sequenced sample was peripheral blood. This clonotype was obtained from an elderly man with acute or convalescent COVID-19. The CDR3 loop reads CASTWDRADGYTF. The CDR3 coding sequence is TGTGCCAGCACCTGGGACAGGGCGGATGGCTACACCTTC.